The 18 T cell receptor beta chains presented below share a single source sample, sequenced in a study of TIL therapy for anti-PD-1-resistant metastatic lung cancer. This was the immunoSEQ v3 assay. TCRdb's table, derived via immunoSEQ multiplex PCR, lists solely in-frame clones and lacks some. Of around 15,000 clones in the sample, roughly 86% were seen once. As for time point: pre-treatment sample, taken before nivolumab and TIL therapy. This sample comprised blood, obtained at baseline. The source is a person aged 25-85 years with non-small cell lung cancer.

This rearrangement joins TRBV18 to TRBJ2-5; 8 bases align to TRBD2. V lost 0 bases and J lost 5; bases outside the gene matches: 2. CDR3 length: 14 residues. Germline CDR1 is KGHSH and CDR2 is LQKENI. The CDR3 reads CASSPPAGGETQYF. DNA for the CDR3: TGTGCCAGCTCACCACCGGCGGGGGGCGAGACCCAGTACTTC.

The rearrangement uses TRBV7-2 and TRBJ2-5, with TRBD1 as a possible D gene (8 bases). From germline, CDR1 is SGHTA and CDR2 FQGNSA. The CDR3 has 15 amino acids. V lost 6 bases, J lost 9 bases, and 23 bases lay in between. Here the CDR3 DNA reads TGTGCCAGCAGTGCCACGGACAGGGCGGGGGAGGCCCAGTACTTC. Translating it yields CASSATDRAGEAQYF.

CDR3: CASSAQGTAGNTEAFF. Here the CDR3 DNA reads TGCGCCAGCAGCGCTCAGGGGACCGCGGGAAACACTGAAGCTTTCTTT. The chain has TRBV5-1 and TRBJ1-1, with D possibly matching TRBD1 (6 bases). The CDR3 consists of 16 residues. CDR1 is SGHRS, CDR2 YFSETQ, per germline. The V and J ends lost 4 bases and 2 bases respectively, with 18 bases between them.

The chain couples TRBV9 to TRBJ2-3; D tentatively reads TRBD1 or TRBD2 (5 bases each). CDR1 and CDR2 (germline): SGDLS, YYNGEE. Trimming took off 0 bases at V and 3 bases at J, with 14 bases between the two ends. This CDR3 spans 16 amino acids. Here the CDR3 DNA reads TGTGCCAGCAGCGTAGGGGGGTCCCCGGGGACAGATACGCAGTATTTT. It encodes CASSVGGSPGTDTQYF.

This clone is a singleton in its sample. This chain joins TRBV10-2 and TRBJ2-7; no definite D call. CDR3 size: 13 residues. Germline assignment: CDR1 WSHSY and CDR2 SAAADI. Trimming stripped 4 bases from V and 4 bases from J, with 11 bases between. DNA of the CDR3: TGCGCCAGCAGTGCGGTCGGAAAATACGAGCAGTACTTC. It encodes CASSAVGKYEQYF.

V gene TRBV7-3 combines with J gene TRBJ1-1; D unclear. This CDR3 contains 13 residues. Deletions cut 2 bases from V and 4 bases from J, with 8 bases between. CDR1 and CDR2 (germline): SGHTA, FQGTGA. The CDR3 reads CASSLSVLTEAFF. CDR3 DNA sequence: TGTGCCAGCAGCTTATCTGTGCTCACTGAAGCTTTCTTT.

The chain uses TRBV7-3 and TRBJ2-1; D tentatively fits TRBD1 or TRBD2 (5 bases each). Trimming took off 4 bases at V and 1 base at J, with 11 bases between the two ends. CDR1 is SGHTA and CDR2 is FQGTGA in the germline V gene. This CDR3 spans 15 amino acids. This CDR3 reads CASSWGTTSYNEQFF. The DNA for the CDR3 is TGTGCCAGCAGCTGGGGGACGACATCCTACAATGAGCAGTTCTTC.

The rearrangement links TRBV7-2 to TRBJ2-7, with D hard to call. V lost 4 bases, J lost 3 bases, and 10 bases lay in between. The germline CDR1 and CDR2 sequences are SGHTA and FQGNSA. The CDR3 contains 13 residues. The CDR3: CASSSSKGYEQYF. CDR3 coding DNA: TGTGCCAGCAGCTCCTCTAAGGGCTACGAGCAGTACTTC.

This chain connects TRBV9 to TRBJ2-3, with 12 bases that match TRBD2. There are 15 residues in the CDR3. The germline gives CDR1 SGDLS, CDR2 YYNGEE. V gave up 4 bases and J gave up 6 bases; unmatched junction bases: 6. The CDR3 nucleotides are TGTGCCAGCAGCCGACTAACTAGCGGGAGGGATACGCAGTATTTT. This sequence encodes CASSRLTSGRDTQYF.

This chain connects TRBV27 to TRBJ2-1; D is unresolved. The CDR3 sequence is 11 residues long. In germline, CDR1 is MNHEY, CDR2 SMNVEV (reference sequence). V was clipped by 5 bases and J by 9 bases, with 8 bases between them. The chain's CDR3 is CASSHGVEQFF. In nucleotides, the CDR3 is TGTGCCAGCAGTCATGGGGTTGAGCAGTTCTTC.

The genes are TRBV7-3 and TRBJ2-2; D call uncertain. CDR1 is SGHTA and CDR2 is FQGTGA in the germline V gene. V lost 3 bases to trimming and J lost 4 bases, with 6 bases between them. The CDR3 extends over 13 amino acids. The CDR3 is CASSLQPTGELFF. The DNA for the CDR3 is TGTGCCAGCAGCTTGCAACCCACCGGGGAGCTGTTTTTT.

The chain is built from TRBV5-1 and TRBJ1-1; TRBD1 agrees at 7 bases. The CDR3 spans 15 residues. J gave up 5 bases and V 1 base, and 8 bases lay outside the gene matches. CDR1 is SGHRS, CDR2 YFSETQ, per germline. In nucleotides, the CDR3 is TGCGCCAGCAGCTTGTCTACAGGGGAGGAAACTGAAGCTTTCTTT. This translates into CASSLSTGEETEAFF.

The CDR3 coding sequence is TGTGCCAGCAGCTCGACAGGGGGCGGCTCACCCCTCCACTTT. Translation: CASSSTGGGSPLHF. The chain links TRBV7-9 to TRBJ1-6; 10 bases match TRBD1. V lost 4 bases, J lost 10 bases, and 4 bases stayed unmatched. The CDR3 is made up of 14 amino acids. Germline assignment: CDR1 SEHNR and CDR2 FQNEAQ (reference sequence).

The CDR3 spells CASSPTRSEQFF. DNA of the CDR3: TGTGCCAGCAGTCCTACGCGGTCAGAGCAGTTCTTC. V is TRBV6-6 and J is TRBJ2-1; D uncertain. From germline, CDR1 is MNHNY and CDR2 SVGAGI (reference sequence). The CDR3 is made up of 12 amino acids. Trimming took off 5 bases at V and 10 bases at J, with 12 bases between the two ends.

The chain recombines TRBV2 with TRBJ1-1; 11 nucleotides align to TRBD1. The V segment lost 6 bases and the J segment 6 bases; nucleotides outside the gene matches: 9. This CDR3 has 15 residues. Germline CDR1 and CDR2: SNHLY and FYNNEI. CDR3 coding DNA: TGTGCCAGCAGCACAAATGCGGGACAGGGGGCTGAAGCTTTCTTT. Its protein is CASSTNAGQGAEAFF.

The V call is TRBV7-3, the J call TRBJ2-2; TRBD1 or TRBD2 may be the D gene (5 bases each). Germline V gene sequence: CDR1 SGHTA, CDR2 FQGTGA. The CDR3 sequence is 15 residues long. With 5 bases removed from V and 0 bases from J, the gap between germline ends came to 10 bases. The CDR3 DNA follows: TGTGCCAGCAGCCCGGGACCCGCGAACACCGGGGAGCTGTTTTTT. Amino acids: CASSPGPANTGELFF.

The chain recombines TRBV7-2 with TRBJ1-2; D is perhaps TRBD1 (5 bases). Per the germline V gene, CDR1 is SGHTA and CDR2 is FQGNSA. CDR3 size: 13 residues. V lost 5 bases, J lost 8 bases, and 15 bases lay in between. CDR3 bases: TGTGCCAGCAGCGAACTAGGGGCACTCGGCTACACCTTC. Amino acids: CASSELGALGYTF.

The chain employs TRBV4-1 and TRBJ1-4, with 8 positions matching TRBD1. Germline assignment: CDR1 MGHRA and CDR2 YSYEKL. This CDR3 region has 14 residues. Trimming removed 7 bases from V and 6 bases from J; junction bases left unmatched: 7. CDR3 loop: CASNDRGNDEKLFF. CDR3 DNA: TGCGCCAGCAATGACAGGGGCAACGATGAAAAACTGTTTTTT.